Listed here are 11 T cell receptor beta chains from one sample, sequenced in a study of T cells in tuberculosis. Assay: immunoSEQ multiplex PCR; the TCRdb copy retains only in-frame clones and omits some. This sample has more than 30,000 clones, with 90% to 95% found just once. Sequencing input: PBMCs. The receptors stem from a donor between 10 and 35 years old with latent tuberculosis or without tuberculosis infection. Some clones in this sample may be carry-over from other donors' samples.

This clone appeared once. The chain uses TRBV6-6 and TRBJ1-3; no clear D gene. V dropped 5 bases and J dropped 4 bases, with 6 bases sitting between them. The CDR3 length is 12 residues. Germline values: CDR1 MNHNY, CDR2 SVGAGI (reference sequence). The CDR3 DNA reads as TGTGCCAGCAGTCGAGAGGGAAACACCATATATTTT. It yields the protein CASSREGNTIYF.

V and J are TRBV7-2 and TRBJ1-3; no definite D call. The germline V gene has CDR1 SGHTA and CDR2 FQGNSA. This CDR3 is built from 14 residues. V gave up 1 base and J gave up 4 bases, with 8 bases separating them. The CDR3 reads CASSLVAGGNTIYF. CDR3 in DNA: TGTGCCAGCAGCTTAGTTGCAGGAGGAAACACCATATATTTT.

V gene TRBV5-4 combines with J gene TRBJ2-1; 7 bases fit TRBD1. This CDR3 has 15 amino acids. V lost 0 bases to trimming and J lost 3 bases; unmatched junction nucleotides: 3. CDR1 is SGHNT and CDR2 is YYREEE in the germline V gene (reference sequence). The DNA of the CDR3 is TGTGCCAGCAGCTTGGACAGGGGCGTCTACAATGAGCAGTTCTTC. This gives the protein CASSLDRGVYNEQFF.

The V and J genes are TRBV27 and TRBJ2-1; tentatively, D is TRBD2 (5 bases). The germline V and J ends were trimmed by 3 bases and 6 bases, with 9 bases remaining between them. The length of the CDR3 is 13 residues. Looked up from germline, CDR1 is MNHEY and CDR2 is SMNVEV (reference sequence). The CDR3: CASSFSSANEQFF. CDR3 DNA: TGTGCCAGCAGTTTCAGTAGCGCCAATGAGCAGTTCTTC.

V is TRBV4-1 and J is TRBJ2-1, with TRBD1 matching over 7 bases. From germline, CDR1 is MGHRA and CDR2 YSYEKL. Trimming removed 5 bases from V and 10 bases from J; junction bases left unmatched: 8. CDR3 length: 13 residues. The CDR3 loop reads CASSLAQGYEQFF. DNA for the CDR3: TGCGCCAGCAGCTTAGCACAGGGGTACGAGCAGTTCTTC.

This clone occurred once. The chain couples TRBV5-1 to TRBJ2-2, with 8 bases identical to TRBD1. V lost 0 bases, J lost 4 bases, and 5 bases stayed unmatched. Germline V CDR1 and CDR2: SGHRS, YFSETQ. The CDR3 loop spans 16 amino acids. The CDR3 sequence is CASSLASQGATGELFF. As DNA, the CDR3 is TGCGCCAGCAGCTTGGCAAGTCAGGGGGCCACCGGGGAGCTGTTTTTT.

The chain has TRBV5-1 and TRBJ1-1; the D gene is possibly TRBD1 (5 bases). Trimming removed 4 bases at V and 2 bases at J, with 9 bases between. Germline CDR1 is SGHRS and CDR2 is YFSETQ. The CDR3 is 13 amino acids. This CDR3 is CASSADSNTEAFF. Here the CDR3 DNA reads TGCGCCAGCAGCGCCGACAGTAACACTGAAGCTTTCTTT.

V is TRBV25-1 and J is TRBJ2-1, with TRBD1 matching over 7 bases. This CDR3 is built from 16 residues. V shed 2 bases and J 0 bases; nucleotides not matched to a gene: 4. Germline CDR1 reads MGHDK; CDR2 reads SYGVNS. The chain's CDR3 is CASSERRDSSYNEQFF. The CDR3 DNA follows: TGTGCCAGCAGTGAACGTCGGGACAGCTCCTACAATGAGCAGTTCTTC.

In this sample, this clone turned up once. The V and J genes are TRBV10-3 and TRBJ2-2; 7 nucleotides agree with TRBD1. In germline, CDR1 is ENHRY, CDR2 SYGVKD. V was pared by 0 bases and J by 4 bases, with 2 bases of the junction left unmatched. This CDR3 spans 15 amino acids. The CDR3 nucleotides read TGTGCCATCAGTGAGTCCCCAGGGGGCACCGGGGAGCTGTTTTTT. Its protein product is CAISESPGGTGELFF.

This clone was detected a few times. The gene calls are TRBV18 and TRBJ1-2; D is possibly TRBD1 (6 bases). CDR3 size: 18 residues. V lost 3 bases to trimming and J lost 3 bases, with 23 bases between them. Per germline, CDR1 KGHSH and CDR2 LQKENI. The CDR3 nucleotides read TGTGCCAGCTCACCCCAGGGACACCAGGGGACCCCGTACTATGGCTACACCTTC. Its protein product is CASSPQGHQGTPYYGYTF.

This clone was observed once. This rearrangement joins TRBV7-2 to TRBJ2-6; D call uncertain. This CDR3 spans 15 amino acids. CDR1 is SGHTA and CDR2 is FQGNSA in the germline V gene. The V and J ends lost 1 base and 2 bases respectively, with 6 bases between them. CDR3 coding DNA: TGTGCCAGCAGCTTAGGAGGAACTGGGGCCAACGTCCTGACTTTC. Its translation: CASSLGGTGANVLTF. Using reference TRBV7-2 and TRBJ2-6 for the parts outside the CDR3, the full variable domain is GAGVSQSPSNKVTEKGKDVELRCDPISGHTALYWYRQSLGQGLEFLIYFQGNSAPDKSGLPSDRFSAERTGGSVSTLTIQRTQQEDSAVYLCASSLGGTGANVLTFGAGSRLTVL.